These 10 T cell receptor beta chains share one sample of origin, sequenced in a study of vaccination effects on CD4 cells after COVID-19. ViraFEST used viral peptide pools to expand antigen-specific CD4+ T cells before sequencing. CD4+ T cells were isolated after 10 days of culture. SARS-CoV-2 infected the person between March and December 2020, as confirmed by PCR. Generated by immunoSEQ multiplex PCR, the TCRdb table keeps only in-frame clones and is missing some. The table includes under 80,000 clones, 73% detected once. For these receptors, no antigen is known. The sequenced sample was CD4+ T cells from PBMCs cultured with HIV peptides, obtained before COVID-19 vaccination. The subset was: HIV-1 Nef peptide pool negative control/reference culture. All receptors come from a human donor who had a prior SARS-CoV-2 infection.

The V gene is TRBV7-2, the J gene TRBJ2-1; D remains unclear. This CDR3 spans 11 amino acids. Per germline, CDR1 SGHTA and CDR2 FQGNSA. The germline V and J ends were trimmed by 5 bases and 2 bases, with 1 base remaining between them. CDR3 sequence reads: CASSPYNEQFF. Here the CDR3 DNA reads TGTGCCAGCAGCCCCTACAATGAGCAGTTCTTC.

The V gene is TRBV3-1 (or the pseudogene TRBV3-2), the J gene TRBJ1-6; the D is unclear. V lost 4 bases, J lost 9 bases, and 10 bases lay in between. CDR1 is LGHDT and CDR2 is YNNKEL in the germline V gene (reference sequence). The CDR3 is made up of 13 amino acids. The CDR3 DNA is TGTGCCAGCAGCCCTATGGAGCTTTCACCCCTCCACTTT. It specifies CASSPMELSPLHF.

The rearrangement joins TRBV19 to TRBJ1-3, with D uncertain. CDR1 and CDR2 (germline): LNHDA, SQIVND (reference sequence). CDR3 length equals 18 residues. V lost 6 bases, J lost 4 bases, and 25 bases lay in between. CDR3 in DNA: TGTGCCAGTAGCGCCCTGATGCGGACGGCGGTTGGCGGAAACACCATATATTTT. The encoded protein is CASSALMRTAVGGNTIYF.

This sequence joins TRBV5-8 and TRBJ2-5; D remains ambiguous. Germline V gene sequence: CDR1 SGHTS, CDR2 YDEGEE. CDR3 length: 15 amino acids. The V end was cut by 6 bases, the J end by 3 bases, with 18 bases between. CDR3 coding DNA: TGTGCCAGCACCCACTTCGGAGTAATAGAAGAGACCCAGTACTTC. This translates into CASTHFGVIEETQYF.

This clone has a handful of counts. The chain employs TRBV9 and TRBJ2-1; 12 bases are shared with TRBD2. Germline-derived CDR1 and CDR2 are SGDLS and YYNGEE. V was pared by 3 bases and J by 6 bases, with 4 bases of the junction left unmatched. CDR3 length equals 15 residues. DNA for the CDR3: TGTGCCAGCAGCGCTAGCGGGAGGGCCGGCAATGAGCAGTTCTTC. As protein: CASSASGRAGNEQFF.

The chain links TRBV4-1 to TRBJ2-7; no reliable D call. Germline CDR1 MGHRA, CDR2 YSYEKL. V lost 1 base and J lost 7, with 14 bases in between. CDR3 size: 14 residues. In nucleotides, the CDR3 is TGCGCCAGCAGCCAAGCTCTGGTAGTACGTGAGCAGTACTTC. This encodes CASSQALVVREQYF.

The gene calls are TRBV15 and TRBJ2-3; D is uncertain. The V gene's germline CDR1 is LNHNV and CDR2 YYDKDF (reference sequence). Trimming removed 3 bases at V and 5 bases at J, with 9 bases between. The CDR3 is made up of 13 amino acids. The CDR3 DNA is TGTGCCACCAGCAGGGTCCATGGAGATACGCAGTATTTT. It encodes CATSRVHGDTQYF.

This clone occurred a few times. The chain combines TRBV18 with TRBJ1-2; D not certain. The CDR3 consists of 13 residues. Deletions cut 10 bases from V and 4 bases from J, with 16 bases between. Germline assignment: CDR1 KGHSH and CDR2 LQKENI. CDR3 sequence (DNA): TGTGCCACCTCCAAGGCGGACCTCTATGGCTACACCTTC. It is translated as CATSKADLYGYTF.

This clone was seen once. This sequence joins TRBV28 and TRBJ1-2, with D hard to call. Germline CDR1 and CDR2: MDHEN and SYDVKM. V lost 4 bases and J lost 5, with 17 bases in between. The CDR3 sequence is 15 residues long. The CDR3 sequence is CASSSSEGLGYGYTF. The DNA of the CDR3 is TGTGCCAGCAGTTCCTCTGAGGGATTGGGGTATGGCTACACCTTC.

The chain is built from TRBV2 and TRBJ2-1, with D perhaps TRBD2 (6 bases). CDR1 SNHLY and CDR2 FYNNEI come from the germline V gene. The CDR3 is 16 amino acids. The ends were cut back, 6 bases at V and 0 bases at J, with 15 bases in the middle. In DNA form, the CDR3 reads TGTGCCAGCAGCCAAGCGGGCTCCGTCTCCTACAATGAGCAGTTCTTC. It encodes CASSQAGSVSYNEQFF.